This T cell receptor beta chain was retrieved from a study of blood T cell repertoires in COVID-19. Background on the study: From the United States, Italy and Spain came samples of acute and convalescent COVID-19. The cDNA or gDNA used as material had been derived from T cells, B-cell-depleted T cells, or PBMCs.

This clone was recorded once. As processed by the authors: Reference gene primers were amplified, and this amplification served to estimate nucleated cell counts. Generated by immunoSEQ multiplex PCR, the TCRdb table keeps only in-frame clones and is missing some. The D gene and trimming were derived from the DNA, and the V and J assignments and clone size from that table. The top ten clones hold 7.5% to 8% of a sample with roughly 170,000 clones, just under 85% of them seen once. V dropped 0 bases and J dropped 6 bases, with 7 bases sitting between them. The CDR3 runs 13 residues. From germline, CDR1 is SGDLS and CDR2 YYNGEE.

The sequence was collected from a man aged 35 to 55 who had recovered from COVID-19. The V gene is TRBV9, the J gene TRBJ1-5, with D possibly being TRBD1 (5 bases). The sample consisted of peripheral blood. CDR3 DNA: TGTGCCAGCAGCGTAGGGGGGGTTCAGCCCCAGCATTTT. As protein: CASSVGGVQPQHF.